This record covers a single TCR beta chain. As yet, its antigen is unknown. Clones were read by immunoSEQ multiplex PCR, and TCRdb kept only the in-frame ones, dropping some. The sample consists of some 120,000 clones, over 90% of them appearing once. These data belong to a study of T cell responses to AZD1222 COVID-19 vaccine. Overall study context: Samples with a second dose at about 4 or about 12 weeks were pooled together.

The CDR3 is made up of 16 amino acids. CDR1 and CDR2 from the germline V gene are MRHNA and SNTAGT. The trim removed 0 bases at V and 2 bases at J, leaving 2 bases unmatched. Study-level points and caveats: Donor demographics were predominantly white British with a female majority; clonal diversity may be underestimated. Spike-specific TCR repertoires showed rising breadth and depth after two AZD1222 doses. A reported finding is that nearly half of spike-specific TCRs target unmutated variant regions.

This chain uses TRBV6-4 with TRBJ2-1, with 9 bases matching TRBD2. This clonotype was sampled from an adult in good health. The sequences come from peripheral blood, collected on day 0 of AZD1222 vaccination. This chain's CDR3 is CASSDSPSGAYNEQFF. In nucleotides, the CDR3 is TGTGCCAGCAGTGACTCCCCTAGCGGGGCCTACAATGAGCAGTTCTTC.